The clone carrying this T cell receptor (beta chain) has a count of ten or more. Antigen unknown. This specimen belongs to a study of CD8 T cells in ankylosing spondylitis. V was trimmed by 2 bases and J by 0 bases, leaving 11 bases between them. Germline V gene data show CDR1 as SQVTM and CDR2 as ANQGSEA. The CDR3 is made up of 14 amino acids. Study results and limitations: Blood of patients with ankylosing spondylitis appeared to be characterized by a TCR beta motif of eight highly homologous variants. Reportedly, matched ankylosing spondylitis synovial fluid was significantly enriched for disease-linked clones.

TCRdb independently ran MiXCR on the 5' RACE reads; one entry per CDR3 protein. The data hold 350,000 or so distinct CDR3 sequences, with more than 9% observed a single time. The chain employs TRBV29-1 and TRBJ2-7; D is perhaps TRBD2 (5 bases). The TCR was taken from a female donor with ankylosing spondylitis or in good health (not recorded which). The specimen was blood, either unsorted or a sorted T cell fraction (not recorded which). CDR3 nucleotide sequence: TGCAGCGTTGAAAGAGGGCTCAACTCCTACGAGCAGTACTTC. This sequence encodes CSVERGLNSYEQYF.